These T cell receptor beta chains were read from a single sample in a study of Ad26.COV2.S vaccination and SARS-CoV-2 variants. Produced via immunoSEQ multiplex PCR; TCRdb's table is partial and in-frame only. The sample gives about 250,000 clones, approximately 88% of which show up once; roughly 3% is in the top ten. Specimen: peripheral blood, collected in a trial of Ad26.COV2.S vaccine versus placebo. The receptor source for this set is a person aged 18 to 59 who received the Ad26.COV2.S COVID-19 vaccine or a placebo. Each CDR3 is given with its conserved first and last residue. The D gene is left open where the match is weak. Some rows have no size entry. The others give once, few or many, or a class for an expanded clone.

V gene: TRBV4-2; D gene: .; clone size: .; J gene: TRBJ1-1; CDR3 protein: CASSQDGGGLGTEAFF; CDR3 DNA: TGTGCCAGCAGCCAAGATGGTGGGGGGTTGGGCACTGAAGCTTTCTTT
V gene: TRBV2; D gene: .; clone size: .; J gene: TRBJ2-2; CDR3 protein: CASSDGEITGELFF; CDR3 DNA: TGTGCCAGCAGTGACGGGGAAATCACCGGGGAGCTGTTTTTT
V gene: TRBV3-1/TRBV3-2; D gene: TRBD1; clone size: .; J gene: TRBJ2-1; CDR3 protein: CASSHGSQGDPYNEQFF; CDR3 DNA: TGTGCCAGCAGCCATGGCTCACAGGGGGATCCCTACAATGAGCAGTTCTTC
V gene: TRBV2; D gene: .; clone size: .; J gene: TRBJ2-2; CDR3 protein: CASMRENTGELFF; CDR3 DNA: TGTGCCAGCATGCGGGAGAACACCGGGGAGCTGTTTTTT
V gene: TRBV29-1; D gene: TRBD2; clone size: .; J gene: TRBJ2-1; CDR3 protein: CSVGGTGLTSGARSYNEQFF; CDR3 DNA: TGCAGCGTTGGGGGAACAGGGTTGACTAGCGGAGCACGCTCCTACAATGAGCAGTTCTTC
V gene: TRBV23-1; D gene: TRBD1; clone size: once; J gene: TRBJ1-1; CDR3 protein: CASSQSCGTGNTEAFF; CDR3 DNA: TGCGCCAGCAGTCAATCTTGCGGGACAGGGAACACTGAAGCTTTCTTT
V gene: TRBV20-1; D gene: TRBD2; clone size: few; J gene: TRBJ2-5; CDR3 protein: CSASRADAGGETQYF; CDR3 DNA: TGCAGTGCTAGTCGGGCTGACGCGGGAGGAGAGACCCAGTACTTC
V gene: TRBV21-1; D gene: .; clone size: once; J gene: TRBJ2-7; CDR3 protein: CASSGGHSYEQYF; CDR3 DNA: TGTGCTAGCAGCGGGGGACACTCCTACGAGCAGTACTTC
V gene: TRBV6-2/TRBV6-3; D gene: .; clone size: .; J gene: TRBJ2-7; CDR3 protein: CASSRTGSSSYEQYF; CDR3 DNA: TGTGCCAGCAGTCGCACAGGATCTAGCTCCTACGAGCAGTACTTC
V gene: TRBV3-1/TRBV3-2; D gene: .; clone size: .; J gene: TRBJ2-3; CDR3 protein: CASSPGAGSTDTQYF; CDR3 DNA: TGTGCCAGCAGCCCCGGTGCCGGTAGCACAGATACGCAGTATTTT
V gene: TRBV5-1; D gene: .; clone size: .; J gene: TRBJ1-1; CDR3 protein: CASSFRPGTSVNTEAFF; CDR3 DNA: TGCGCCAGCAGCTTCCGGCCCGGGACATCTGTGAACACTGAAGCTTTCTTT
V gene: TRBV6-6; D gene: .; clone size: .; J gene: TRBJ2-2; CDR3 protein: CASSYSGGLNTGELFF; CDR3 DNA: TGTGCCAGCAGTTACTCGGGGGGATTGAACACCGGGGAGCTGTTTTTT
V gene: TRBV24-1; D gene: .; clone size: .; J gene: TRBJ2-3; CDR3 protein: CATSDPRGSQDTQYF; CDR3 DNA: TGTGCCACCAGTGATCCCCGGGGGTCGCAAGATACGCAGTATTTT
V gene: TRBV9; D gene: .; clone size: once; J gene: TRBJ2-7; CDR3 protein: CASSKSPGHEQYF; CDR3 DNA: TGTGCCAGCAGCAAGAGTCCGGGCCACGAGCAGTACTTC
V gene: TRBV7-9; D gene: TRBD1; clone size: .; J gene: TRBJ2-5; CDR3 protein: CASSSRDRGTETQYF; CDR3 DNA: TGTGCCAGCAGCTCAAGGGACAGGGGAACAGAGACCCAGTACTTC
V gene: TRBV11-2; D gene: TRBD1; clone size: .; J gene: TRBJ1-3; CDR3 protein: CASSYRDSSGNTIYF; CDR3 DNA: TGTGCCAGCAGCTACAGGGACAGCTCTGGAAACACCATATATTTT
V gene: TRBV30; D gene: TRBD2; clone size: .; J gene: TRBJ2-3; CDR3 protein: CAWRLAGGKDTQYF; CDR3 DNA: TGTGCCTGGAGACTAGCGGGGGGGAAAGATACGCAGTATTTT
V gene: TRBV4-3; D gene: .; clone size: .; J gene: TRBJ1-5; CDR3 protein: CASSQDRVRGGWPQHF; CDR3 DNA: TGCGCCAGCAGCCAAGATCGCGTTAGGGGGGGATGGCCCCAGCATTTT
V gene: TRBV29-1; D gene: .; clone size: .; J gene: TRBJ1-1; CDR3 protein: CSVVGHMNTEAFF; CDR3 DNA: TGCAGCGTTGTGGGGCATATGAACACTGAAGCTTTCTTT
V gene: TRBV5-5; D gene: TRBD1; clone size: once; J gene: TRBJ1-1; CDR3 protein: CASSSGTGYRKAFF; CDR3 DNA: TGTGCCAGCAGCTCCGGGACAGGGTACCGGAAAGCTTTCTTT
V gene: TRBV2; D gene: .; clone size: few; J gene: TRBJ1-2; CDR3 protein: CASRPDTYGYTF; CDR3 DNA: TGTGCCAGCCGGCCAGACACATATGGCTACACCTTC
V gene: TRBV5-5; D gene: .; clone size: .; J gene: TRBJ2-2; CDR3 protein: CASLPGPRETGELFF; CDR3 DNA: TGTGCCAGTTTGCCGGGCCCCCGTGAGACCGGGGAGCTGTTTTTT
V gene: TRBV6-2/TRBV6-3; D gene: TRBD2; clone size: .; J gene: TRBJ2-3; CDR3 protein: CASSLAGYTQYF; CDR3 DNA: TGTGCCAGCAGTTTAGCGGGCTATACGCAGTATTTT
V gene: TRBV7-2; D gene: TRBD1; clone size: .; J gene: TRBJ1-1; CDR3 protein: CASSLDQGANTEAFF; CDR3 DNA: TGTGCCAGCAGCTTAGATCAGGGGGCGAACACTGAAGCTTTCTTT
V gene: TRBV4-3; D gene: TRBD1; clone size: .; J gene: TRBJ2-1; CDR3 protein: CASSQDTGQGGNEQFF; CDR3 DNA: TGCGCCAGCAGCCAAGATACCGGACAGGGTGGCAATGAGCAGTTCTTC
V gene: TRBV7-3; D gene: .; clone size: .; J gene: TRBJ2-2; CDR3 protein: CASSLITGELFF; CDR3 DNA: TGTGCCAGCAGCTTAATCACCGGGGAGCTGTTTTTT
V gene: TRBV10-3; D gene: .; clone size: .; J gene: TRBJ1-2; CDR3 protein: CAISEGVNYGYTF; CDR3 DNA: TGTGCCATCAGTGAGGGGGTTAACTATGGCTACACCTTC
V gene: TRBV30; D gene: TRBD1; clone size: .; J gene: TRBJ1-2; CDR3 protein: CAWSGTGGFYGYTF; CDR3 DNA: TGTGCCTGGAGTGGGACAGGGGGTTTCTATGGCTACACCTTC
V gene: TRBV11-1; D gene: .; clone size: .; J gene: TRBJ2-1; CDR3 protein: CASSPGLSSYNEQFF; CDR3 DNA: TGTGCCAGCAGCCCAGGGCTTAGCTCCTACAATGAGCAGTTCTTC
V gene: TRBV6-6; D gene: .; clone size: .; J gene: TRBJ2-4; CDR3 protein: CASSYSWRGAKNIQYF; CDR3 DNA: TGTGCCAGCAGTTACTCTTGGAGGGGCGCCAAAAACATTCAGTACTTC
V gene: TRBV4-2; D gene: TRBD1; clone size: once; J gene: TRBJ2-7; CDR3 protein: CASSQGQGAGSYEQYF; CDR3 DNA: TGTGCCAGCAGCCAAGGACAGGGGGCTGGGTCCTACGAGCAGTACTTC
V gene: TRBV6-6; D gene: .; clone size: .; J gene: TRBJ1-5; CDR3 protein: CASSIGVKGGQPQHF; CDR3 DNA: TGTGCCAGCTCAATTGGAGTGAAGGGGGGTCAGCCCCAGCATTTT
V gene: TRBV10-1; D gene: .; clone size: .; J gene: TRBJ2-3; CDR3 protein: CASSVPTRTDTQYF; CDR3 DNA: TGCGCCAGCAGTGTCCCGACTCGCACAGATACGCAGTATTTT
V gene: TRBV5-4; D gene: .; clone size: .; J gene: TRBJ1-2; CDR3 protein: CASSVGGRVYGYTF; CDR3 DNA: TGTGCCAGCAGCGTCGGGGGACGGGTCTATGGCTACACCTTC
V gene: TRBV9; D gene: .; clone size: .; J gene: TRBJ1-2; CDR3 protein: CASSDSVGLGGTGGGYTF; CDR3 DNA: TGTGCCAGCAGTGACTCTGTGGGACTAGGCGGGACGGGGGGAGGCTACACCTTC
V gene: TRBV27; D gene: TRBD2; clone size: .; J gene: TRBJ2-1; CDR3 protein: CASSLSPLTSGAYNEQFF; CDR3 DNA: TGTGCCAGCAGTTTATCCCCCCTAACTAGCGGGGCCTACAATGAGCAGTTCTTC
V gene: TRBV11-1; D gene: .; clone size: .; J gene: TRBJ1-3; CDR3 protein: CASSLANNREGGLHF; CDR3 DNA: TGTGCCAGCAGCTTAGCTAATAACCGGGAGGGAGGGTTACATTTT
V gene: TRBV3-1/TRBV3-2; D gene: .; clone size: .; J gene: TRBJ1-5; CDR3 protein: CASSQEGRENPLNQPQHF; CDR3 DNA: TGTGCCAGCAGCCAAGAAGGGAGGGAGAATCCTCTCAATCAGCCCCAGCATTTT
V gene: TRBV11-2; D gene: TRBD1; clone size: .; J gene: TRBJ2-3; CDR3 protein: CASSSLGQGENTQYF; CDR3 DNA: TGTGCCAGCAGCTCCCTCGGACAGGGGGAAAATACGCAGTATTTT
V gene: TRBV9; D gene: .; clone size: .; J gene: TRBJ1-6; CDR3 protein: CASSVVLGSPLHF; CDR3 DNA: TGTGCCAGCAGCGTAGTGTTAGGGTCCCCCCTCCACTTT
V gene: TRBV18; D gene: TRBD2; clone size: once; J gene: TRBJ2-1; CDR3 protein: CASSPSSGRNNEQFF; CDR3 DNA: TGTGCCAGCTCACCGTCTAGCGGGAGGAACAATGAGCAGTTCTTC